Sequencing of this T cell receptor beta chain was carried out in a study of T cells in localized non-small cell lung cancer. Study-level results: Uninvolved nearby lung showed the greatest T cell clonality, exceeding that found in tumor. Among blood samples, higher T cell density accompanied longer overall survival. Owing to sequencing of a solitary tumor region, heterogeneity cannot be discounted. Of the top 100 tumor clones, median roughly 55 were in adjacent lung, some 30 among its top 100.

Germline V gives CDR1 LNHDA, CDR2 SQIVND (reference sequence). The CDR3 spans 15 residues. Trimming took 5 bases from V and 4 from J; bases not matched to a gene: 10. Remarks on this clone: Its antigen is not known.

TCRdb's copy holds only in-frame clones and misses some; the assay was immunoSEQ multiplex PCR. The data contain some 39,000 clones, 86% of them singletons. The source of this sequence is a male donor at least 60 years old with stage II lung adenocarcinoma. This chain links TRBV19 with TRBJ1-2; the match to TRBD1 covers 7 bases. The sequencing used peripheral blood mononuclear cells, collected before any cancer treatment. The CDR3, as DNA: TGTGCCAGTAGTGTCGGGGACAGCCGCGGCTATGGCTACACCTTC. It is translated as CASSVGDSRGYGYTF.